What follows is one T cell receptor beta chain and its context. The antigen remains unidentified. Trimming took off 3 bases at V and 2 bases at J, with 13 bases between the two ends. The CDR3 has 15 residues. Germline V gene data show CDR1 as KGHSH and CDR2 as LQKENI. Sequencing was performed with immunoSEQ multiplex PCR; in TCRdb, only in-frame clones are kept and a portion is missing. The table has 55,000 to 80,000 clones, roughly 80% seen once; the top ten hold 21%. This sample is drawn from a study of T cell responses to AZD1222 COVID-19 vaccine. Overall study results and limits: Among the donors, most were white British and more were female, and clonal diversity was possibly underestimated.

The sequence came from an adult in good health. V usage is TRBV18 and J usage is TRBJ1-2, with D maybe TRBD1 (6 bases). This specimen consisted of peripheral blood, obtained on day 0 of AZD1222 vaccination. As DNA, the CDR3 is TGTGCCAGCTCACCGGCCGGGACATTCAACTATGGCTACACCTTC. Translating gives CASSPAGTFNYGYTF.